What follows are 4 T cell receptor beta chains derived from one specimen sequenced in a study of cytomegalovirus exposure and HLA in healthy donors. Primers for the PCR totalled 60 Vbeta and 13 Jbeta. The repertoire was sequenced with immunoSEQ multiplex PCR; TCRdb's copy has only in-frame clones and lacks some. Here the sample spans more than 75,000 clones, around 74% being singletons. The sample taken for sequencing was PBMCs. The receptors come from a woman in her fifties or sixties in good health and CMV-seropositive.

The CDR3 DNA is TGTGCCAGCAGCTCGCGGGGTAGTTATGGCTACACCTTC. Its translation is CASSSRGSYGYTF. This chain links TRBV11-2 with TRBJ1-2; D ambiguous. V shed 4 bases and J shed 5 bases, with 11 bases lying between them. Germline V gives CDR1 SGHAT, CDR2 FQNNGV. The CDR3 is 13 residues long.

CDR3 bases: TGTGCCAGCTCTACCGCATACACTGAAGCTTTCTTT. It translates to CASSTAYTEAFF. The rearrangement joins TRBV5-4 to TRBJ1-1; D is ambiguous. V was trimmed by 7 bases and J by 3 bases, leaving 10 bases between them. The CDR3 spans 12 residues. Germline V gives CDR1 SGHNT, CDR2 YYREEE (reference sequence).

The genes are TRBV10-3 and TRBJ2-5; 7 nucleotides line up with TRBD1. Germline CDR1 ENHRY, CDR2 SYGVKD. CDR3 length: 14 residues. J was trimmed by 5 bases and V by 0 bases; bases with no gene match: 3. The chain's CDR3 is CAISESTGTETQYF. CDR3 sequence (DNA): TGTGCCATCAGTGAGTCGACAGGGACGGAGACCCAGTACTTC.

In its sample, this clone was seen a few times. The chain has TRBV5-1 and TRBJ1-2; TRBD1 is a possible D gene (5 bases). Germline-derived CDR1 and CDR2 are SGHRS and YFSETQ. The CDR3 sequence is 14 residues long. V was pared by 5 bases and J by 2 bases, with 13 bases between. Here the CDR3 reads CASRQEGMNYGYTF. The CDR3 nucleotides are TGCGCCAGCAGACAGGAGGGGATGAACTATGGCTACACCTTC.